These 17 T cell receptor beta chains originate from one sample sequenced in a study of OX40 agonist ivuxolimab in advanced cancers. Data came from immunoSEQ multiplex PCR; TCRdb stores just in-frame clones and leaves some out. Of about 58,000 clones listed, approximately 91% are singletons. Here the sequenced sample was CD4+ or CD8+ T cells sorted from blood, taken in a trial of the OX40 agonist ivuxolimab. All receptors come from an adult with an advanced solid tumor such as melanoma, head and neck, liver or kidney cancer.

This chain links TRBV5-4 with TRBJ1-4, with TRBD1 matching over 10 bases. In germline, CDR1 is SGHNT, CDR2 YYREEE (reference sequence). V lost 4 bases to trimming and J lost 2 bases; unmatched junction nucleotides: 2. The CDR3 contains 15 residues. Here the CDR3 DNA reads TGTGCCAGCAGCCTGGGACAGGGGACTAATGAAAAACTGTTTTTT. Translation: CASSLGQGTNEKLFF.

The V and J genes are TRBV9 and TRBJ2-2, with 9 bases matching TRBD2. With 7 bases clipped from V and 6 bases from J, the junction kept 13 bases outside the gene matches. The germline CDR1 and CDR2 sequences are SGDLS and YYNGEE. The CDR3 is 16 residues long. CDR3 protein: CASHKTAGGMAGELFF. DNA for the CDR3: TGTGCCAGCCACAAGACAGCGGGAGGAATGGCCGGGGAGCTGTTTTTT.

This chain connects TRBV6-5 to TRBJ1-1, with D possibly TRBD1 on 5 matching bases. Trimming removed 1 base at V and 3 bases at J, with 9 bases between. The CDR3 totals 14 residues. The germline V gene has CDR1 MNHEY and CDR2 SVGAGI. The CDR3 bases are TGTGCCAGCAGTTACTGGCAGGGAGACACTGAAGCTTTCTTT. It specifies CASSYWQGDTEAFF.

V and J are TRBV19 and TRBJ1-2; maybe TRBD1 (6 bases). Germline CDR1 LNHDA, CDR2 SQIVND (reference sequence). This CDR3 contains 17 residues. V was pared by 4 bases and J by 4 bases, with 22 bases between. CDR3 in amino acids: CASSRWGQGRGSYGYTF. DNA for the CDR3: TGTGCCAGTAGTAGGTGGGGGCAGGGCCGCGGATCCTATGGCTACACCTTC.

The chain recombines TRBV4-1 with TRBJ2-1, with D tentatively TRBD1 (6 bases). Trimming removed 3 bases at V and 8 bases at J, with 11 bases between. The CDR3 is 13 amino acids. CDR1 and CDR2 from the germline V gene are MGHRA and YSYEKL. The DNA of the CDR3 is TGCGCCAGCAGCCATTTGTGGGGGCATGAGCAGTTCTTC. Protein sequence: CASSHLWGHEQFF.

DNA of the CDR3: TGTGCCAGCAGTGAGGGGACTAGCGGGATCAAGTTCTTC. Translated, it gives CASSEGTSGIKFF. The rearrangement joins TRBV6-1 to TRBJ2-1, with TRBD2 matching over 13 bases. Germline loops: CDR1 MNHNS, CDR2 SASEGT. J gave up 14 bases and V 3 bases, and 4 bases lay outside the gene matches. CDR3 length: 13 residues.

This clone showed up just a few times. The chain recombines TRBV7-9 with TRBJ2-2, with D maybe TRBD2 (6 bases). The CDR3 has 15 amino acids. Trimming left V 5 bases short and J 0 bases short, with 10 bases between. Germline V gene sequence: CDR1 SEHNR, CDR2 FQNEAQ (reference sequence). The CDR3 region is CASSLSGANTGELFF. The CDR3 region has the DNA TGTGCCAGCAGCCTTAGCGGTGCGAACACCGGGGAGCTGTTTTTT.

This chain connects TRBV6-5 to TRBJ1-2, with D tentatively TRBD1 (5 bases). The CDR3 totals 14 residues. Germline CDR1 and CDR2: MNHEY and SVGAGI. Trimming pared 6 bases from V and 8 bases from J, leaving 19 bases between. The CDR3 DNA is TGTGCCAGCAGACCCCAAGGCGGGGCCGGAGGCTACACCTTC. Its translation is CASRPQGGAGGYTF.

This clone showed up just once. The chain combines TRBV29-1 with TRBJ2-2, with 9 bases lining up with TRBD1. CDR1 is SQVTM and CDR2 is ANQGSEA in the germline V gene. The CDR3 runs to 13 residues. The J segment lost 4 bases and the V segment lost 7 bases, leaving 4 bases of the junction unmatched. CDR3 nucleotides: TGCAGCGCCGGACAGGGGACCACCGGGGAGCTGTTTTTT. Amino acid sequence: CSAGQGTTGELFF.

Worth noting for this clone: This CDR3 is also generated by other DNA sequences in the sample. The chain links TRBV5-4 to TRBJ2-5, with TRBD1 as a possible D gene (5 bases). The CDR3 contains 13 residues. The germline V gene has CDR1 SGHNT and CDR2 YYREEE (reference sequence). V lost 2 bases and J lost 5, with 10 bases in between. CDR3 nucleotides: TGTGCCAGCAGCTTCCATGACAGCGAGACCCAGTACTTC. Translating gives CASSFHDSETQYF.

The chain recombines TRBV6-6 with TRBJ1-1; a possible D gene is TRBD1 (5 bases). In germline, CDR1 is MNHNY, CDR2 SVGAGI (reference sequence). Trimming removed 6 bases at V and 1 base at J, with 12 bases between. This CDR3 has 14 residues. CDR3 sequence (DNA): TGTGCCAGCAGCTTACAGGTCCCGAACACTGAAGCTTTCTTT. It yields the protein CASSLQVPNTEAFF.

The chain recombines TRBV7-9 with TRBJ2-7, with a tentative D call TRBD1 (5 bases). This CDR3 contains 13 residues. V lost 4 bases, J lost 0 bases, and 7 bases lay in between. Germline lookup yields CDR1 SEHNR and CDR2 FQNEAQ (reference sequence). The CDR3 is CASSYQGSYEQYF. The CDR3 nucleotides read TGTGCCAGCAGCTATCAGGGCTCCTACGAGCAGTACTTC.

The V call is TRBV7-9, the J call TRBJ2-7; 15 nucleotides align to TRBD2. V lost 3 bases to trimming and J lost 4 bases; unmatched junction nucleotides: 13. Germline assignment: CDR1 SEHNR and CDR2 FQNEAQ (reference sequence). The CDR3 has 19 residues. The CDR3 protein is CASSFRGTSGRSMAYEQYF. CDR3 DNA sequence: TGTGCCAGCAGCTTCCGCGGGACTAGCGGGAGGAGTATGGCTTACGAGCAGTACTTC.

The gene calls are TRBV27 and TRBJ2-2; maybe TRBD2 (7 bases). CDR1 is MNHEY, CDR2 SMNVEV, per germline (reference sequence). The CDR3 is made up of 16 amino acids. V shed 6 bases and J shed 4 bases, with 18 bases lying between them. The CDR3: CASRLTGGGLTGELFF. CDR3 bases: TGTGCCAGCAGACTAACTGGGGGGGGCCTCACCGGGGAGCTGTTTTTT.

The gene calls are TRBV6-5 and TRBJ2-6; D unresolved. CDR1 and CDR2 from the germline V gene are MNHEY and SVGAGI. V lost 0 bases and J 1 base, leaving 4 bases between the germline ends. The CDR3 contains 15 residues. The CDR3 bases are TGTGCCAGCAGTTACTCAGGGTCTGGGGCCAACGTCCTGACTTTC. Residues: CASSYSGSGANVLTF.

V and J are TRBV30 and TRBJ1-5; D may be TRBD1 (6 bases). This CDR3 is 13 amino acids long. V gave up 2 bases and J gave up 4 bases, with 9 bases separating them. Germline CDR1 is GTSNPN and CDR2 is SVGIG (reference sequence). The CDR3 DNA sequence: TGTGCCTGGAGTAGCCAGGGGAATCAGCCCCAGCATTTT. Translating it yields CAWSSQGNQPQHF.

The rearrangement joins TRBV30 to TRBJ2-2, with 9 nucleotides matching TRBD2. The CDR3 totals 12 residues. The germline V gene has CDR1 GTSNPN and CDR2 SVGIG (reference sequence). CDR3 residues: CAAAGGPGELFF. CDR3 DNA: TGTGCAGCGGCGGGAGGGCCCGGGGAGCTGTTTTTT.